Listed below are T cell receptor beta chains from one sample, sequenced in a study of control samples from healthy donors and cancer patients. Assay used: immunoSEQ multiplex PCR; TCRdb lists only in-frame clones, some missing. The table lists over 150,000 clones, just over 95% of them singletons. The sequenced material came from blood. These receptors were collected from a woman aged 25 to 39 in good health. Each CDR3 is given with its conserved first and last residue. Clone size is stated in some rows and not others, as once, few, many or a class when expanded.

clone_size: NA
v_call: TRBV2
cdr3_aa: CASSGDSDKYGYTF

clone_size: NA
v_call: TRBV5-5
cdr3_aa: CASGDSRGGAGGETQYF

clone_size: NA
v_call: TRBV7-2
cdr3_aa: CASSFRGQGVEKLFF

clone_size: NA
v_call: TRBV18
cdr3_aa: CASSPTSGSGNTIYF

clone_size: NA
v_call: TRBV11-3
cdr3_aa: CASSLRTKSYNEQFF

clone_size: NA
v_call: TRBV7-9
cdr3_aa: CASSPRLGPSDTQYF

clone_size: NA
v_call: TRBV25-1
cdr3_aa: CASSEWFDKDYGYTF

clone_size: NA
v_call: TRBV28
cdr3_aa: CASSLGLWASGNTIYF

clone_size: once
v_call: TRBV6-5
cdr3_aa: CASRLRDDSNQPQHF

clone_size: once
v_call: TRBV28
cdr3_aa: CASSRFGGSSYNEQFF

clone_size: NA
v_call: TRBV11-2
cdr3_aa: CASSRGGGGYNEQFF

clone_size: NA
v_call: TRBV4-1
cdr3_aa: CASSQGTSGTSGGATYEQYF

clone_size: once
v_call: TRBV4-1
cdr3_aa: CASSQDHIGTGTSYEQYF

clone_size: NA
v_call: TRBV11-3
cdr3_aa: CASSLDSSNSGNTIYF

clone_size: once
v_call: TRBV20-1
cdr3_aa: CSASRILAGVFNEQFF

clone_size: NA
v_call: TRBV7-9
cdr3_aa: CASSLGDRVQETQYF

clone_size: NA
v_call: TRBV19
cdr3_aa: CASSMGPNEKLFF

clone_size: few
v_call: TRBV10-1
cdr3_aa: CASSSRRRGKAFF

clone_size: few
v_call: TRBV19
cdr3_aa: CASSNRRGKQFF

clone_size: NA
v_call: TRBV5-1
cdr3_aa: CASSPRQGNYGYTF

clone_size: NA
v_call: TRBV12-3/TRBV12-4
cdr3_aa: CASSFGQTGTGYF

clone_size: NA
v_call: TRBV15
cdr3_aa: CATGPDPRGTEAFF

clone_size: NA
v_call: TRBV5-1
cdr3_aa: CASSLAGGPEAFF

clone_size: NA
v_call: TRBV6-5
cdr3_aa: CASNRGLRQETQYF

clone_size: NA
v_call: TRBV5-1
cdr3_aa: CASSLYRATDTQYF

clone_size: NA
v_call: TRBV6-5
cdr3_aa: CASSYVSGSDEQYF

clone_size: NA
v_call: TRBV4-2
cdr3_aa: CASSRKKVGRDGTDTQYF

clone_size: NA
v_call: TRBV28
cdr3_aa: CASSSKQGDIQYF

clone_size: NA
v_call: TRBV28
cdr3_aa: CASRPPGQRFNEQFF

clone_size: NA
v_call: TRBV5-6
cdr3_aa: CASSPQTWGGNSPLHF

clone_size: NA
v_call: TRBV3-1/TRBV3-2
cdr3_aa: CASSSGTGSSPLHF

clone_size: NA
v_call: TRBV5-5
cdr3_aa: CASSLGAGGPNQPQHF

clone_size: NA
v_call: TRBV30
cdr3_aa: CAWSVLRMSSYEQYF

clone_size: NA
v_call: TRBV7-8
cdr3_aa: CASRPGLAGNNEQFF